The 21 T cell receptor beta chains in this list originate from one sample, sequenced in a study of shared clonotypes between healthy human individuals. The repertoire was sequenced with immunoSEQ multiplex PCR; TCRdb's copy has only in-frame clones and lacks some. Found here are around 700,000 clones, about 74% of them singletons; the top ten hold approximately 1.7%. The sequenced material came from memory CD4+ T cells sorted from blood. The subset: CD45RA-negative fraction. The receptor set was obtained from a woman aged 30 to 39 in good health.

The chain has TRBV7-2 and TRBJ2-3; D may correspond to TRBD1 or TRBD2 (5 bases each). The V and J ends lost 4 bases and 1 base respectively, with 15 bases between them. CDR1 is SGHTA, CDR2 FQGNSA, per germline. CDR3 length equals 16 residues. CDR3 DNA: TGTGCCAGCAGCTCACACCGGGACGGTGGCACAGATACGCAGTATTTT. It translates to CASSSHRDGGTDTQYF.

This clone was recorded once. At one end, the junction sequence differs from germline, possibly due to a read error. The V and J genes are TRBV29-1 and TRBJ2-3; D is unresolved. CDR3 length equals 12 residues. From germline, CDR1 is SQVTM and CDR2 ANQGSEA. DNA for the CDR3: TGCAGCATTGAAGCCGCCACAGATACGCAGTATTTT. Protein product: CSIEAATDTQYF.

On this clone itself: Other DNA variants within this sample encode the same CDR3. The V call is TRBV6-1, the J call TRBJ1-5; D perhaps matches TRBD1 (5 bases). The V gene's germline CDR1 is MNHNS and CDR2 SASEGT. The ends were cut back, 4 bases at V and 5 bases at J, with 9 bases in the middle. The CDR3 spans 13 residues. Here the CDR3 DNA reads TGTGCCAGCAGTGCGACAGAGGATCAGCCCCAGCATTTT. Its protein product is CASSATEDQPQHF.

Ten or more counts support this clone. The gene calls are TRBV15 and TRBJ1-5, with TRBD1 matching 10 bases. Germline V CDR1 and CDR2: LNHNV, YYDKDF (reference sequence). V gave up 4 bases and J gave up 5 bases; unmatched junction bases: 5. The CDR3 length is 15 residues. This chain's CDR3 is CATSTLGQGDQPQHF. CDR3 DNA sequence: TGTGCCACCAGCACCTTAGGACAGGGGGATCAGCCCCAGCATTTT.

This chain links TRBV27 with TRBJ2-2; tentatively, D is TRBD2 (5 bases). The V end was cut by 6 bases, the J end by 5 bases, with 16 bases between. Germline V gene lookup returns CDR1 MNHEY and CDR2 SMNVEV (reference sequence). This CDR3 is built from 15 residues. In nucleotides, the CDR3 is TGTGCCAGCAGACGCGGGCTCCTTTGGACCGGGGAGCTGTTTTTT. The encoded protein is CASRRGLLWTGELFF.

Worth noting for this clone: Other DNA sequences from this sample encode an identical CDR3 as well. The V call is TRBV27, the J call TRBJ1-2; the D gene is possibly TRBD1 (5 bases). The V end was cut by 5 bases, the J end by 1 base, with 14 bases between. The CDR3 has 15 amino acids. Looked up from germline, CDR1 is MNHEY and CDR2 is SMNVEV (reference sequence). The CDR3 nucleotides are TGTGCCAGCAGTCCTCCGGGGCAGGGTAACTATGGCTACACCTTC. Its translation: CASSPPGQGNYGYTF.

This chain joins TRBV11-2 and TRBJ2-5, with D hard to call. This CDR3 has 12 amino acids. Deletions cut 5 bases from V and 4 bases from J, with 8 bases between. Germline-derived CDR1 and CDR2 are SGHAT and FQNNGV. CDR3 protein: CASSPHRETQYF. The CDR3 DNA follows: TGTGCCAGCAGCCCTCACCGAGAGACCCAGTACTTC.

This chain joins TRBV25-1 and TRBJ2-5; 7 nucleotides align to TRBD2. After removal of 4 bases from V and 1 base from J, the junction contained 3 bases not matched to a gene. The CDR3 consists of 14 residues. Germline V gene sequence: CDR1 MGHDK, CDR2 SYGVNS. In DNA, the CDR3 is TGTGCCAGCAGTGCTAGCGGAGGCCAAGAGACCCAGTACTTC. Its protein is CASSASGGQETQYF.

This clone was observed a few times. The rearrangement joins TRBV5-1 to TRBJ1-4; D may be TRBD1 (6 bases). Trimming pared 2 bases from V and 4 bases from J, leaving 9 bases between. The CDR3 is made up of 14 amino acids. Germline CDR1 SGHRS, CDR2 YFSETQ. CDR3 nucleotides: TGCGCCAGCAGCTTACAGGGATATAATGAAAAACTGTTTTTT. It is translated as CASSLQGYNEKLFF.

This clone was counted at least ten times. The chain employs TRBV2 and TRBJ2-7; 10 bases line up with TRBD2. This CDR3 spans 13 amino acids. CDR1 and CDR2 (germline): SNHLY, FYNNEI. Unmatched junction bases numbered 9, after V lost 10 bases and J lost 6 bases. The CDR3 loop is CATGEEREGEQYF. In nucleotides, the CDR3 is TGTGCCACCGGTGAGGAGCGGGAGGGCGAGCAGTACTTC.

CDR3 coding DNA: TGTGCCAGCAGTGAGAGGCAGAAGAATCAGCCCCAGCATTTT. This sequence encodes CASSERQKNQPQHF. The chain employs TRBV2 and TRBJ1-5; D ambiguous. V dropped 3 bases and J dropped 4 bases, with 10 bases sitting between them. This CDR3 spans 14 amino acids. CDR1 and CDR2 from the germline V gene are SNHLY and FYNNEI. The entire variable domain, with the rest obtained from reference TRBV2 and TRBJ1-5, is as follows: EPEVTQTPSHQVTQMGQEVILRCVPISNHLYFYWYRQILGQKVEFLVSFYNNEISEKSEIFDDQFSVERPDGSNFTLKIRSTKLEDSAMYFCASSERQKNQPQHFGDGTRLSIL.

The gene calls are TRBV5-6 and TRBJ2-1; 7 nucleotides line up with TRBD2. This CDR3 spans 15 amino acids. With 6 bases clipped from V and 3 bases from J, the junction kept 9 bases outside the gene matches. From germline, CDR1 is SGHDT and CDR2 YYEEEE. CDR3 bases: TGTGCCAGCAACCCCGGGACTACTTACTACAATGAGCAGTTCTTC. Protein sequence: CASNPGTTYYNEQFF.

The V call is TRBV6-1, the J call TRBJ2-1; D is uncertain. The CDR3 sequence is 14 residues long. Germline V gives CDR1 MNHNS, CDR2 SASEGT. V lost 10 bases to trimming and J lost 2 bases, with 15 bases between them. Here the CDR3 reads CAIRVGRTYNEQFF. CDR3 nucleotides: TGTGCCATTAGAGTCGGACGGACCTACAATGAGCAGTTCTTC.

On this clone itself: A read error may be the cause here, since a much bigger clone is one base away. The genes are TRBV9 and TRBJ2-3; D may be TRBD2 (5 bases). The V gene lost 0 bases and the J gene lost 2 bases, with 7 bases spanning the gap. This CDR3 spans 14 amino acids. CDR1 and CDR2 from the germline V gene are SGDLS and YYNGEE. The CDR3 DNA reads TGTGCCAGCAGCGTAGGGGAGCACACAGATACGCAGTATTTT. It codes for CASSVGEHTDTQYF.

This sequence joins TRBV12-1 and TRBJ1-2. TRBV12-1 constitutes a pseudogene. The length of the CDR3 is 19 residues. The CDR3 nucleotides read TGTGCCAGCAGCTTTCCCAACCGGGGCCCCGTCTCGGCTAACTATGGCTACACCTTC. Protein product: CASSFPNRGPVSANYGYTF.

This clone was detected ten times or more. The genes are TRBV5-1 and TRBJ2-5, with a weak D call TRBD2 (6 bases). With 4 bases removed from V and 4 bases from J, the gap between germline ends came to 11 bases. The CDR3 loop spans 13 amino acids. The germline V gene has CDR1 SGHRS and CDR2 YFSETQ. Here the CDR3 DNA reads TGCGCCAGCAGCGTCGGTAGCGGAGAGACCCAGTACTTC. Translation: CASSVGSGETQYF.

A few counts support this clone. This chain links TRBV28 with TRBJ1-2, with D perhaps matching TRBD1 (5 bases). Trimming removed 3 bases at V and 6 bases at J, with 14 bases between. Germline V gene data show CDR1 as MDHEN and CDR2 as SYDVKM. The CDR3 loop spans 14 amino acids. CDR3 coding DNA: TGTGCCAGCAGTTTTTCCCCGCGGGACGATGGCTACACCTTC. It yields the protein CASSFSPRDDGYTF.

This chain connects TRBV6-1 to TRBJ2-1; TRBD2 matches at 7 bases. The CDR3 is 15 residues long. The junction had 6 bases not matched to a gene; V was cut back by 3 bases and J by 4 bases. Looked up from germline, CDR1 is MNHNS and CDR2 is SASEGT. CDR3 protein: CASSELVAGYNEQFF. The CDR3 coding sequence is TGTGCCAGCAGTGAGCTCGTAGCGGGTTACAATGAGCAGTTCTTC.

V gene TRBV19 combines with J gene TRBJ2-3; no firm D call. There are 13 residues in the CDR3. The V gene's germline CDR1 is LNHDA and CDR2 SQIVND (reference sequence). V lost 1 base to trimming and J lost 5 bases, with 7 bases between them. CDR3 sequence reads: CASSIGREDTQYF. In nucleotides, the CDR3 is TGTGCCAGTAGTATAGGAAGGGAAGATACGCAGTATTTT.

The chain links TRBV28 to TRBJ1-2; a possible D gene is TRBD1 (6 bases). Germline loops: CDR1 MDHEN, CDR2 SYDVKM. V lost 2 bases and J lost 2, with 15 bases in between. The CDR3 consists of 16 residues. This CDR3 reads CASSLPGTGHNYGYTF. The CDR3, as DNA: TGTGCCAGCAGTTTACCCGGCACGGGACACAACTATGGCTACACCTTC.

V gene TRBV10-2 combines with J gene TRBJ1-5; 8 positions match TRBD1. The J segment lost 1 base and the V segment lost 6 bases, leaving 5 bases of the junction unmatched. The CDR3 covers 15 residues. Germline V lookup: CDR1 WSHSY, CDR2 SAAADI. CDR3: CASSDRGVSNQPQHF. CDR3 nucleotide sequence: TGCGCCAGCAGCGACAGGGGAGTGAGCAATCAGCCCCAGCATTTT.